This T cell receptor (beta chain) was recovered during a study of OX40 agonist ivuxolimab in advanced cancers. As for the study in general: Intravenous ivuxolimab at 0.01 to 10 mg/kg was given to patients every 2 weeks.

Study-wide points: Among T cells, CD8+ cells averaged more expanded clones than CD4+ cells.

The germline gives CDR1 SNHLY, CDR2 FYNNEI. The length of the CDR3 is 15 residues. V dropped 3 bases and J dropped 1 base, with 12 bases sitting between them. To note about this clone: Its antigen is still unknown.

Here immunoSEQ multiplex PCR was the method, and the copy in TCRdb shows in-frame clones only, minus some. This table holds some 30,000 clones, around three quarters found once. The sequences come from CD4+ or CD8+ T cells sorted from blood, collected in a trial of the OX40 agonist ivuxolimab. V gene TRBV2 combines with J gene TRBJ1-1; D unresolved. The receptor comes from an adult with an advanced solid tumor such as melanoma, head and neck, liver or kidney cancer. For the CDR3, the DNA is TGTGCCAGCAGTGAGGGGAGATTGAGGAACACTGAAGCTTTCTTT. This gives the protein CASSEGRLRNTEAFF.